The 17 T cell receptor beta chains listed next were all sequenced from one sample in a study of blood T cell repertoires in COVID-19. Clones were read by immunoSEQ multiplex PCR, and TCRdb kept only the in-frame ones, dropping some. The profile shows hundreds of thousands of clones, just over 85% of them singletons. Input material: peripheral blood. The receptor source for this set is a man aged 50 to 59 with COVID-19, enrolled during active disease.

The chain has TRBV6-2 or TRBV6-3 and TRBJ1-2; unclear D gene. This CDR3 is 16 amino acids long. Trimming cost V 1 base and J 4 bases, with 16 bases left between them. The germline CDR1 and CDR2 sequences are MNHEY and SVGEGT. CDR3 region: CASSYYSLAPTYGYTF. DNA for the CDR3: TGTGCCAGCAGTTACTATTCCTTAGCTCCTACCTATGGCTACACCTTC.

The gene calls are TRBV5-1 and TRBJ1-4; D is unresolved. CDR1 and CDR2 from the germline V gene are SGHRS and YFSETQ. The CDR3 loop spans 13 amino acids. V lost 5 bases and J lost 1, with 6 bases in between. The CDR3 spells CASRRLTNEKLFF. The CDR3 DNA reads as TGCGCCAGCAGGAGGTTAACTAATGAAAAACTGTTTTTT.

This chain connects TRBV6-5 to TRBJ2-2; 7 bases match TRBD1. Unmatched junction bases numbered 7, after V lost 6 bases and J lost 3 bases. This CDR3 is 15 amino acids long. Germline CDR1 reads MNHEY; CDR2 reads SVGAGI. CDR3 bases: TGTGCCAGCAGGCCTGACAGGGCGGACACCGGGGAGCTGTTTTTT. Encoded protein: CASRPDRADTGELFF.

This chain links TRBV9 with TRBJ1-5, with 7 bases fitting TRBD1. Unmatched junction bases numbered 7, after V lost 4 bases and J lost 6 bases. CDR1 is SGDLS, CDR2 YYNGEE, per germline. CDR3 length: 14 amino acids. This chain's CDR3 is CASSRQGVGQPQHF. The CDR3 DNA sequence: TGTGCCAGCAGCCGGCAGGGGGTCGGTCAGCCCCAGCATTTT. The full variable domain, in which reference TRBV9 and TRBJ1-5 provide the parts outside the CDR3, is DSGVTQTPKHLITATGQRVTLRCSPRSGDLSVYWYQQSLDQGLQFLIQYYNGEERAKGNILERFSAQQFPDLHSELNLSSLELGDSALYFCASSRQGVGQPQHFGDGTRLSIL.

CDR3 in DNA: TGTGCCAGCAGCACTAGCGGGAGTTACGAGCAGTACTTC. Translation gives CASSTSGSYEQYF. This sequence joins TRBV3-1 (or the pseudogene TRBV3-2) and TRBJ2-7, with TRBD2 matching 11 bases. CDR1 is LGHDT and CDR2 is YNNKEL in the germline V gene (reference sequence). Trimming took 5 bases from V and 4 from J; bases not matched to a gene: 1. CDR3 length equals 13 residues.

CDR3 sequence: CATRAGADNSPLHF. CDR3 in DNA: TGTGCCACCAGAGCAGGCGCAGATAATTCACCCCTCCACTTT. The chain joins TRBV15 to TRBJ1-6; D not certain. With 6 bases removed from V and 5 bases from J, the gap between germline ends came to 11 bases. The CDR3 consists of 14 residues. From germline, CDR1 is LNHNV and CDR2 YYDKDF (reference sequence).

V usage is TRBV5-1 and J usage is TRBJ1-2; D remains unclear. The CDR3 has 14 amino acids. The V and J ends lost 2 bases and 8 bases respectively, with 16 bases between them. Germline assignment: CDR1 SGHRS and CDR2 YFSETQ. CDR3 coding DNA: TGCGCCAGCAGCTTACCAGATCCGGGAGACGGCTACACCTTC. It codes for CASSLPDPGDGYTF. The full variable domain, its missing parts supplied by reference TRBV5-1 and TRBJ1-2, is KAGVTQTPRYLIKTRGQQVTLSCSPISGHRSVSWYQQTPGQGLQFLFEYFSETQRNKGNFPGRFSGRQFSNSRSEMNVSTLELGDSALYLCASSLPDPGDGYTFGSGTRLTVV.

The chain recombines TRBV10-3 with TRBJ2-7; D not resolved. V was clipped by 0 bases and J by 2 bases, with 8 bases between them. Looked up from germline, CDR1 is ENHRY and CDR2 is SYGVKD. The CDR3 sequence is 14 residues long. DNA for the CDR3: TGTGCCATCAGTGAGTCAGACTTAACCTACGAGCAGTACTTC. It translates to CAISESDLTYEQYF.

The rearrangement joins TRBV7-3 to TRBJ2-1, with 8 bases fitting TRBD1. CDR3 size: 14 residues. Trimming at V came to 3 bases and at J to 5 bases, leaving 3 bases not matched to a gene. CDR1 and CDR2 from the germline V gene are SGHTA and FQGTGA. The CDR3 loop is CASSFDRGDNEQFF. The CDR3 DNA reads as TGTGCCAGCAGCTTCGACAGGGGAGACAATGAGCAGTTCTTC. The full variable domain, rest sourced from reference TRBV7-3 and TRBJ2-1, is GAGVSQTPSNKVTEKGKYVELRCDPISGHTALYWYRQSLGQGPEFLIYFQGTGAADDSGLPNDRFFAVRPEGSVSTLKIQRTERGDSAVYLCASSFDRGDNEQFFGPGTRLTVL.

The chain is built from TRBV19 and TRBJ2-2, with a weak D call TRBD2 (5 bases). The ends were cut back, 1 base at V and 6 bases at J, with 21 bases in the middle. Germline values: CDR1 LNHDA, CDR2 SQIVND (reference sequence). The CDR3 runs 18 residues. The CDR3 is CASSIGRPGSTVPGELFF. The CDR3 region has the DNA TGTGCCAGTAGTATAGGAAGGCCGGGGTCCACCGTTCCCGGGGAGCTGTTTTTT.

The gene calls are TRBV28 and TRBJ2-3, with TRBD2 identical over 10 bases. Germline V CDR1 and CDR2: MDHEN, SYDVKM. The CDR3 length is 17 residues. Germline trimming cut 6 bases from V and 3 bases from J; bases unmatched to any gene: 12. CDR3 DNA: TGTGCCAGCAGCGCACTAGCGGGGTCTTCCCGGACAGATACGCAGTATTTT. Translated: CASSALAGSSRTDTQYF.

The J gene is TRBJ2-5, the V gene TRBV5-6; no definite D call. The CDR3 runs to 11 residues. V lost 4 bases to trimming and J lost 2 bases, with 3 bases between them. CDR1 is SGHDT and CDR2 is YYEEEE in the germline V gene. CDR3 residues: CASSHQETQYF. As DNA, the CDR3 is TGTGCCAGCAGCCATCAAGAGACCCAGTACTTC.

The CDR3 reads CATSTGSAYEQFF. Written as DNA, the CDR3 is TGTGCCACTTCGACAGGGAGCGCCTATGAGCAGTTCTTC. The V call is TRBV6-6, the J call TRBJ2-1; 7 positions agree with TRBD1. The germline CDR1 and CDR2 sequences are MNHNY and SVGAGI (reference sequence). This CDR3 is 13 amino acids long. V dropped 10 bases and J dropped 8; count of bases not matched to a gene: 11.

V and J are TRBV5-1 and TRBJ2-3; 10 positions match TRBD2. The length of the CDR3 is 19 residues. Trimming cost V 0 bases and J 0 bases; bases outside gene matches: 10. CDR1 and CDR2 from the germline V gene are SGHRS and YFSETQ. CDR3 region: CASSLGSSGSVGSTDTQYF. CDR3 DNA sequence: TGCGCCAGCAGCTTGGGGTCTAGCGGGAGTGTGGGGAGCACAGATACGCAGTATTTT.

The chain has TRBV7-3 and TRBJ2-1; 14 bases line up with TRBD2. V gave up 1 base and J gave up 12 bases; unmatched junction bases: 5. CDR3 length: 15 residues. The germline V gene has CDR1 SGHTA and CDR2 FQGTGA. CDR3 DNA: TGTGCCAGCAGCTTAAGCGGACTAGCGGGGGGTCGGCAGTTCTTC. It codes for CASSLSGLAGGRQFF.

CDR3 amino acids: CASSSSLAGTYNEQFF. Written as DNA, the CDR3 is TGTGCCAGCAGCTCGTCCCTAGCGGGGACCTACAATGAGCAGTTCTTC. The chain recombines TRBV4-2 with TRBJ2-1, with 9 nucleotides matching TRBD2. The V gene end was trimmed by 5 bases and the J gene end by 2 bases; junction bases not matched to a gene: 7. This CDR3 has 16 amino acids. The V gene's germline CDR1 is LGHNA and CDR2 YNFKEQ.

CDR3 sequence: CASSKPRGNQETQYF. CDR3 DNA sequence: TGTGCCAGCAGCAAACCGCGGGGAAACCAAGAGACCCAGTACTTC. This rearrangement joins TRBV5-5 to TRBJ2-5, with D perhaps TRBD2 (6 bases). Germline loops: CDR1 SGHKS, CDR2 YYEKEE (reference sequence). Trimming cost V 4 bases and J 0 bases, with 13 bases left between them. This CDR3 is built from 15 residues.